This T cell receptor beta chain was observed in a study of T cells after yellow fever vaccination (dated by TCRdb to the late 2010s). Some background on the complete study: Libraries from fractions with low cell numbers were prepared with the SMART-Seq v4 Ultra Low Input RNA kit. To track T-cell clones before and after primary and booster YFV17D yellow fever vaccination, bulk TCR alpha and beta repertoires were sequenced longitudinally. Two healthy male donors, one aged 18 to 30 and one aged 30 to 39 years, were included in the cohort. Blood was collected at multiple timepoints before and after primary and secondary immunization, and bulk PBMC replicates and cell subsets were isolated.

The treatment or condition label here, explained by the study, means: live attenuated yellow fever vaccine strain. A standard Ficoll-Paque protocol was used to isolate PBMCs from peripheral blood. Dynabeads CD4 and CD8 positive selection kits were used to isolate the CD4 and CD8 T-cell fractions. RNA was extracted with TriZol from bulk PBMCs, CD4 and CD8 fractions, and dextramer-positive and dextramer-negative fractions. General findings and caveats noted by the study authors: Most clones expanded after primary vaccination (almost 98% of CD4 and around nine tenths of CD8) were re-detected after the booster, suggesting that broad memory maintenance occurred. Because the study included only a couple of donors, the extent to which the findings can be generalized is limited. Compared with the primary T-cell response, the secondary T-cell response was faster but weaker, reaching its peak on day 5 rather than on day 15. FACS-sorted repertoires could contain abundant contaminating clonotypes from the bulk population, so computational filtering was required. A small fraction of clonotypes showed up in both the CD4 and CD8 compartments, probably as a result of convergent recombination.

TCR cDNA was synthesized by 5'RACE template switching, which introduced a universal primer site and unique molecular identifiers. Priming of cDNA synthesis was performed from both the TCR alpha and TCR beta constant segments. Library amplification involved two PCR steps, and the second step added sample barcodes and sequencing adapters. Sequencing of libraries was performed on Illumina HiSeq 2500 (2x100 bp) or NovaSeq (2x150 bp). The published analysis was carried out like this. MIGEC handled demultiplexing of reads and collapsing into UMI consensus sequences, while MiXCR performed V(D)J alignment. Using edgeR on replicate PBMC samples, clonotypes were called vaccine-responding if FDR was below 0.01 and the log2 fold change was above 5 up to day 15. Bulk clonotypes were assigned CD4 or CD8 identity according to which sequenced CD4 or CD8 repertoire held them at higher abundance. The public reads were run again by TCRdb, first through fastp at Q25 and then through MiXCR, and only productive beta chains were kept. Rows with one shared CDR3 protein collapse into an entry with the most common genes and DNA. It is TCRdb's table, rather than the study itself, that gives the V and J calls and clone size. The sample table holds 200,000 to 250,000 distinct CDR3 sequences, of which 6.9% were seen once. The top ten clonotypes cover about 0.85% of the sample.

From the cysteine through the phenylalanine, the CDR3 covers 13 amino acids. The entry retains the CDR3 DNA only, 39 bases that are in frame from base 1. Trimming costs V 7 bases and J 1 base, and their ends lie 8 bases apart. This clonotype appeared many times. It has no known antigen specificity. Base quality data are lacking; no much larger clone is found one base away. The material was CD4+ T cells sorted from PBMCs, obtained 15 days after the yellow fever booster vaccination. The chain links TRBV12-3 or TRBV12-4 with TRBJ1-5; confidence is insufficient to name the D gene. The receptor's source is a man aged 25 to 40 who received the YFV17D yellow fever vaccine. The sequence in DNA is TGTGCCAGCAACGGAATGAGCAATCAGCCCCAGCATTTT. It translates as CASNGMSNQPQHF.